The 3 T cell receptor beta chains presented below share a single source sample, sequenced in a study of CD8+ T cells in alopecia areata. RNA, once extracted, was reverse transcribed into cDNA for use as the sequencing template. Here immunoSEQ multiplex PCR was the method, and the copy in TCRdb shows in-frame clones only, minus some. The sample has around 140,000 clones; 40% to 50% are singletons. The sequenced sample consisted of CD4+ T cells sorted from blood. The receptors come from a human donor with alopecia areata.

J is TRBJ2-7 and V is TRBV28, with 8 nucleotides matching TRBD1. V shed 8 bases and J 5 bases; nucleotides not matched to a gene: 17. This CDR3 comprises 16 residues. Germline CDR1 and CDR2: MDHEN and SYDVKM. The CDR3 protein is CASGLYQGQGLHEQYF. The CDR3 DNA sequence: TGTGCCAGCGGGTTATATCAAGGACAGGGACTCCACGAGCAGTACTTC.

The rearrangement joins TRBV30 to TRBJ1-2; 9 positions match TRBD1. The junction had 5 bases not matched to a gene; V was cut back by 2 bases and J by 13 bases. This CDR3 is 11 amino acids long. CDR1 GTSNPN and CDR2 SVGIG come from the germline V gene (reference sequence). CDR3 nucleotide sequence: TGTGCCTGGAGTCCGGACAGGGGAGCCACCTTC. This translates into CAWSPDRGATF.

The chain has TRBV27 and TRBJ1-3, with no clear D. The V gene lost 4 bases and the J gene lost 0 bases, with 7 bases spanning the gap. The CDR3 is 14 residues long. Germline loops: CDR1 MNHEY, CDR2 SMNVEV (reference sequence). CDR3 in DNA: TGTGCCAGCAGTTCTCGTATCTCTGGAAACACCATATATTTT. Translating gives CASSSRISGNTIYF.